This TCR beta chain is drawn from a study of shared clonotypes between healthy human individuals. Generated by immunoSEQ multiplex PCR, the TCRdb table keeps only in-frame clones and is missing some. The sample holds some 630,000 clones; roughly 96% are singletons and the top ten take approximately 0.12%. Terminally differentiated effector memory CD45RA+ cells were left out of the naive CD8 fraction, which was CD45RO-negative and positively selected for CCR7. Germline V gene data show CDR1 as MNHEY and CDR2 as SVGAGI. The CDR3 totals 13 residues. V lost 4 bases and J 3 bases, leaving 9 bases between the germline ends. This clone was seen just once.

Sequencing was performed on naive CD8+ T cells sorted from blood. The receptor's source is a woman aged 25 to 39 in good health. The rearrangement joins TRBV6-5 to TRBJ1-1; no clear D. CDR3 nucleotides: TGTGCCAGCAGTTCGGTTTCCTACACTGAAGCTTTCTTT. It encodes CASSSVSYTEAFF.